This T cell receptor (beta chain) was sequenced during a study of blood T cell repertoires in COVID-19. Background on the study: Sources were T cells, B-cell-depleted T cells, or PBMCs; the material itself was cDNA or gDNA.

The protocol was immunoSEQ multiplex PCR, while the TCRdb copy is restricted to in-frame clones and leaves out a portion. This table has 300,000 to 500,000 clones, roughly 90% appearing once. After removal of 0 bases from V and 0 bases from J, the junction contained 2 bases not matched to a gene. The CDR3 consists of 16 residues. Germline V gene lookup returns CDR1 SGDLS and CDR2 YYNGEE. The receptor comes from a woman aged 25 to 39 with acute COVID-19. The specimen was PBMCs or T cells enriched from blood (not recorded which). This chain links TRBV9 with TRBJ2-2; 7 bases agree with TRBD1. The CDR3 DNA sequence: TGTGCCAGCAGCGTAGGTACAGGGGCGAACACCGGGGAGCTGTTTTTT. Encoded protein: CASSVGTGANTGELFF.